This T cell receptor (beta chain) was recorded in a study of response to subunit inactivated influenza vaccine. Study-wide findings and caveats: T cells newly recruited by each seasonal influenza vaccination are few, the authors suggested.

Turning to this clonotype: What it binds is not known.

V lost 5 bases, J lost 4 bases, and 13 bases lay in between. The CDR3 contains 13 residues. In germline, CDR1 is SQVTM, CDR2 ANQGSEA. One entry per CDR3 protein, called by TCRdb with MiXCR from the RT-PCR reads. The sample records approximately 530,000 distinct CDR3 sequences, approximately 7.7% being singletons. The J gene is TRBJ2-3, the V gene TRBV29-1; weak D call: TRBD1 (5 bases). The TCR sequence derives from a man aged 50-75 years who received an inactivated influenza vaccine. Sample: PBMCs from blood, taken 23 months after vaccination. In DNA form, the CDR3 reads TGCAGCGTTTCAGGGATCCCACCAGATACGCAGTATTTT. This codes for CSVSGIPPDTQYF.